The next 9 T cell receptor beta chains were all read from a single sample in a study of human T cells and chemical hapten exposure. Time point of the sample: patch test 2, 6 weeks after DPC sensitization. Treatment in this sample: therapeutic diphenylcyclopropenone sensitization with weekly scalp DPC. MiXCR, applied by TCRdb to the RACE reads, yields one record per CDR3 protein. The table records 350,000 to 400,000 distinct CDR3 sequences, roughly 6.3% of them present only once. Specimen: whole blood, collected in connection with sensitization to the hapten diphenylcyclopropenone (DPC). These receptors were taken from a woman aged 18-29 years with alopecia areata. Some clones in this sample may be carry-over from other donors' samples.

This clonotype has a handful of counts. The CDR3 sequence is CASSPGYFNEQFF. CDR3 nucleotide sequence: TGTGCCAGCAGTCCTGGGTATTTCAATGAGCAGTTCTTC. V is TRBV12-3 or TRBV12-4 and J is TRBJ2-1; the D is unclear. This CDR3 contains 13 residues. V was pared by 5 bases and J by 6 bases, with 11 bases between.

The sample holds many counts of this clonotype. The gene calls are TRBV29-1 and TRBJ1-1; D perhaps matches TRBD1 (6 bases). This CDR3 has 12 residues. Per germline, CDR1 SQVTM and CDR2 ANQGSEA. V was cut by 1 base and J by 7 bases, with 10 bases left in between. CDR3 loop: CSVEADRIEAFF. CDR3 nucleotide sequence: TGCAGCGTTGAAGCGGACAGAATTGAAGCTTTCTTT.

This clonotype was recorded many times. The chain couples TRBV5-1 to TRBJ1-6; no definite D call. Germline V gene sequence: CDR1 SGHRS, CDR2 YFSETQ. This CDR3 contains 13 residues. Trimming shortened V by 4 bases and J by 5 bases, and 7 bases separated the two germline ends. Written as DNA, the CDR3 is TGCGCCAGCAGCCCCAACGATAATTCACCCCTCCACTTT. Translation gives CASSPNDNSPLHF.

This clonotype was picked up a small number of times. This chain joins TRBV27 and TRBJ2-1; TRBD2 matches 10 bases. The length of the CDR3 is 14 residues. Germline trimming cut 7 bases from V and 7 bases from J; bases unmatched to any gene: 7. The germline V gene has CDR1 MNHEY and CDR2 SMNVEV (reference sequence). CDR3 residues: CASIKRGGPNEQFF. CDR3 nucleotides: TGTGCCAGCATTAAGCGGGGGGGCCCAAATGAGCAGTTCTTC.

Many counts were recorded for this clonotype. CDR3 in DNA: TGCGCCAGCAGCTTGTGGATATACGGGGACCGGAGGACTGAAGCTTTCTTT. Its protein is CASSLWIYGDRRTEAFF. This chain joins TRBV5-1 and TRBJ1-1; TRBD1 might be the D (5 bases). Per the germline V gene, CDR1 is SGHRS and CDR2 is YFSETQ. The CDR3 is 17 residues long. Trimming took off 1 base at V and 5 bases at J, with 21 bases between the two ends. The complete variable domain, with remaining parts taken from reference TRBV5-1 and TRBJ1-1, reads KAGVTQTPRYLIKTRGQQVTLSCSPISGHRSVSWYQQTPGQGLQFLFEYFSETQRNKGNFPGRFSGRQFSNSRSEMNVSTLELGDSALYLCASSLWIYGDRRTEAFFGQGTRLTVV.

At least ten counts were recorded for this clonotype. The chain carries TRBV20-1 and TRBJ1-5; the D is unclear. Germline V lookup: CDR1 DFQATT, CDR2 SNEGSKA (reference sequence). The CDR3 is 13 residues long. V gave up 1 base and J gave up 1 base, with 5 bases separating them. CDR3 region: CSARGQSNQPQHF. CDR3 nucleotides: TGCAGTGCTAGAGGGCAGAGCAATCAGCCCCAGCATTTT.

The rearrangement links TRBV7-9 to TRBJ2-3; 8 bases line up with TRBD2. The CDR3 has 20 residues. V trimming: 2 bases; J trimming: 0 bases; junction bases outside the gene matches: 16. From germline, CDR1 is SEHNR and CDR2 FQNEAQ (reference sequence). CDR3: CASSLSKLKRGPTSTDTQYF. Written as DNA, the CDR3 is TGTGCCAGCAGCTTATCCAAGTTAAAGCGGGGGCCCACCAGCACAGATACGCAGTATTTT. Looking up the rest from reference TRBV7-9 and TRBJ2-3 gives the full variable domain: DTGVSQNPRHKITKRGQNVTFRCDPISEHNRLYWYRQTLGQGPEFLTYFQNEAQLEKSRLLSDRFSAERPKGSFSTLEIQRTEQGDSAMYLCASSLSKLKRGPTSTDTQYFGPGTRLTVL.

This chain links TRBV6-1 with TRBJ1-3; D remains unclear. In germline, CDR1 is MNHNS, CDR2 SASEGT. The CDR3 contains 19 residues. V was pared by 2 bases and J by 1 base, with 21 bases between. CDR3 residues: CASSEWGGAMVYSGNTIYF. As DNA, the CDR3 is TGTGCCAGCAGTGAATGGGGAGGAGCGATGGTCTATTCTGGAAACACCATATATTTT.

This clonotype has ten or more counts. The V gene is TRBV5-1, the J gene TRBJ1-2; D unresolved. With 2 bases removed from V and 7 bases from J, the gap between germline ends came to 12 bases. Germline V lookup: CDR1 SGHRS, CDR2 YFSETQ. This CDR3 contains 13 residues. Written as DNA, the CDR3 is TGCGCCAGCAGCTTTAGCCCTAGGCTTGGCTACACCTTC. Protein: CASSFSPRLGYTF.